These 5 T cell receptor beta chains share one sample of origin, sequenced in a study of cytomegalovirus exposure and HLA in healthy donors. The PCR made use of 60 Vbeta and 13 Jbeta primers. Sequencing used immunoSEQ multiplex PCR; TCRdb keeps in-frame clones, though not all of them. Here the sample spans 150,000 to 200,000 clones, around four fifths being singletons. Material: PBMCs. Receptor source: a female donor in good health and CMV-seronegative.

V is TRBV11-1 and J is TRBJ1-4; 10 bases map to TRBD1. The CDR3 loop spans 13 amino acids. CDR1 is SGHAT, CDR2 FQDESV, per germline (reference sequence). The J segment lost 7 bases and the V segment lost 5 bases, leaving 1 base of the junction unmatched. DNA for the CDR3: TGTGCCAGCAGCCGGGACAGGGGTGAAAAACTGTTTTTT. This sequence encodes CASSRDRGEKLFF.

This clone was counted between two and nine times. The same CDR3 is also encoded by other DNA sequences in this sample. This sequence joins TRBV2 and TRBJ1-1, with 11 bases aligning to TRBD1. V gave up 5 bases and J gave up 3 bases; unmatched junction bases: 2. The germline V gene has CDR1 SNHLY and CDR2 FYNNEI. The CDR3 sequence is 14 residues long. The DNA for the CDR3 is TGTGCCAGCAGTTGGGACAGGGGGGACACTGAAGCTTTCTTT. It encodes CASSWDRGDTEAFF.

This chain uses TRBV19 with TRBJ1-4, with TRBD1 matching 9 bases. Germline values: CDR1 LNHDA, CDR2 SQIVND (reference sequence). There are 14 residues in the CDR3. The J segment lost 8 bases and the V segment lost 10 bases, leaving 11 bases of the junction unmatched. CDR3 sequence reads: CATRLGQGVEKLFF. CDR3 sequence (DNA): TGTGCCACCCGTTTGGGACAGGGAGTAGAAAAACTGTTTTTT.

This chain joins TRBV5-6 and TRBJ1-4; TRBD1 aligns across 7 bases. The CDR3 runs 14 residues. Germline assignment: CDR1 SGHDT and CDR2 YYEEEE. V lost 5 bases to trimming and J lost 4 bases; unmatched junction nucleotides: 5. This chain's CDR3 is CASSEGQLNEKLFF. Here the CDR3 DNA reads TGTGCCAGCAGTGAGGGACAGCTTAATGAAAAACTGTTTTTT.

The chain combines TRBV27 with TRBJ2-3; D uncertain. CDR3 length: 12 residues. The germline gives CDR1 MNHEY, CDR2 SMNVEV (reference sequence). Trimming shortened V by 8 bases and J by 6 bases, and 12 bases separated the two germline ends. The CDR3 DNA reads TGTGCCAGCGCCTCAGGTGTTGATACGCAGTATTTT. Its protein product is CASASGVDTQYF.